Sequencing of this T cell receptor beta chain was carried out in a study of control samples from healthy donors and cancer patients. V was pared by 0 bases and J by 7 bases, with 13 bases between. Germline CDR1 SGHRS, CDR2 YFSETQ. The CDR3 extends over 14 amino acids. The repertoire was sequenced with immunoSEQ multiplex PCR; TCRdb's copy has only in-frame clones and lacks some. The profile shows about 110,000 clones, 80% to 90% of them singletons. The sequence was obtained from a woman aged 45-59 years in good health. The sequencing sample was made of blood. The chain has TRBV5-1 and TRBJ1-1; D is ambiguous. DNA of the CDR3: TGCGCCAGCAGCTTGGAGAGGTCGCAAGATGAAGCTTTCTTT. Translated, it gives CASSLERSQDEAFF.